This T cell receptor (beta chain) was sequenced during a study of cytomegalovirus exposure and HLA in healthy donors. Study findings and constraints: DRB1 showed the most TCR associations and HLA-C the fewest in a later analysis, as rates varied by HLA locus. Common viral pathogens seemed to be connected with several of the most significant clusters, according to a later analysis. Sequencing probably produced one cluster of sequence variants that were highly shared.

Remarks on this clone: The target antigen is unknown.

V was clipped by 5 bases and J by 3 bases, with 14 bases between them. The length of the CDR3 is 14 residues. Germline V gene lookup returns CDR1 LNHNV and CDR2 YYDKDF (reference sequence). A multiplex PCR was run with 60 Vbeta primers and 13 Jbeta primers. This table comes from immunoSEQ multiplex PCR, and its TCRdb copy is limited to in-frame clones, with some not included. The sample shows about 150,000 clones, under 80% of them seen only once. The TCR sequence derives from a man aged 30-40 years in good health and CMV-seronegative. Material for sequencing was PBMCs. The chain couples TRBV15 to TRBJ2-7; D may be TRBD1 (6 bases). The CDR3 loop reads CATSSRDILYEQYF. In nucleotides, the CDR3 is TGTGCCACCAGCTCCCGGGACATTCTCTACGAGCAGTACTTC.